These 5 T cell receptor beta chains originate from one sample sequenced in a study of technical replicates of blood from a few donors. TCRdb's table, derived via immunoSEQ multiplex PCR, lists solely in-frame clones and lacks some. The sample records some 14,000 clones, 60% to 80% being singletons. Sequencing was done on a sample of PBMCs. The receptors shown here come from a human donor in good health.

V and J are TRBV28 and TRBJ2-4; a weak D match, TRBD2 (5 bases). Trimming cost V 0 bases and J 7 bases, with 13 bases left between them. The CDR3 length is 15 residues. CDR1 is MDHEN, CDR2 SYDVKM, per germline. This CDR3 reads CASSLWPRSGNIQYF. CDR3 coding DNA: TGTGCCAGCAGTTTATGGCCCAGGTCGGGGAACATTCAGTACTTC.

J is TRBJ1-1 and V is TRBV30; 9 bases fit TRBD1. Germline trimming cut 3 bases from V and 5 bases from J; bases unmatched to any gene: 10. Germline CDR1 GTSNPN, CDR2 SVGIG (reference sequence). CDR3 size: 15 residues. This CDR3 reads CAWRDTGGAGTEAFF. CDR3 nucleotides: TGTGCCTGGAGGGATACAGGGGGCGCCGGGACTGAAGCTTTCTTT.

CDR3 sequence: CASSHDNTPYEQYF. Here the CDR3 DNA reads TGTGCCAGCAGCCACGACAATACTCCCTACGAGCAGTACTTC. The chain is built from TRBV5-5 and TRBJ2-7; D call uncertain. The V gene lost 4 bases and the J gene lost 2 bases, with 13 bases spanning the gap. Germline CDR1 reads SGHKS; CDR2 reads YYEKEE (reference sequence). The CDR3 extends over 14 amino acids. Based on the CDR3 plus reference TRBV5-5 and TRBJ2-7, the full variable domain is DAGVTQSPTHLIKTRGQQVTLRCSPISGHKSVSWYQQVLGQGPQFIFQYYEKEERGRGNFPDRFSARQFPNYSSELNVNALLLGDSALYLCASSHDNTPYEQYFGPGTRLTVT.

The chain couples TRBV5-5 to TRBJ1-2, with D perhaps TRBD1 (6 bases). This CDR3 has 15 amino acids. Between the trimmed V and J ends, which lost 4 bases and 10 bases, there was a span of 23 bases. Looked up from germline, CDR1 is SGHKS and CDR2 is YYEKEE (reference sequence). The CDR3 loop is CASSRSQGHVMVYTF. DNA of the CDR3: TGTGCCAGCAGCCGCTCCCAGGGGCATGTTATGGTCTACACCTTC.

The chain is built from TRBV19 and TRBJ2-6, with 8 bases fitting TRBD1. The ends lost 5 bases at V and 0 bases at J; junction bases unmatched: 12. The CDR3 is 19 residues long. The germline V gene has CDR1 LNHDA and CDR2 SQIVND (reference sequence). The CDR3 region has the DNA TGTGCCAGTAGTCCGATCCGACAGGGGATTTACTCTGGGGCCAACGTCCTGACTTTC. Its translation: CASSPIRQGIYSGANVLTF.